This TCR beta chain was found in a study of cytomegalovirus exposure and HLA in healthy donors (dated by TCRdb to the late 2010s). As for the study more broadly: An earlier analysis of approximately 590 of the donors reported about 250 Gb of sequence data and roughly 110 million unique TCR beta sequences from about 179 million T cells. An early release that covered several hundred HLA-typed donors contained approximately 300 gigabases of sequencing data and around 85 million unique TCR sequences. Among the roughly 400 genotyped donors, approximately 77% belonged to the genetic ancestry cluster associated with self-reported Caucasian donors. The study aimed to test whether cataloging public T cell receptors could reveal signatures of past pathogen exposure. The study used immunosequencing to profile the T cell repertoires of approximately 630 subjects and linked those repertoires to cytomegalovirus serostatus. Along with the approximately 700-subject first cohort, a separate validation cohort of over a hundred different subjects was used. To predict cytomegalovirus infection status, the study combined high-throughput TCR immunosequencing, statistical association of individual TCRs with disease status, and machine learning. A later analysis re-analyzed previously published TCR beta repertoires from 650 to 800 donors and added high-resolution HLA genotyping to study TCR occurrence patterns. Rather than using new phenotypic data, the later analysis identified candidate immune exposures from TCR beta sequences and from how often those sequences occurred across donors. An earlier analysis of roughly 580 of the donors used high-throughput TCR beta sequencing to judge whether each TCR beta V gene segment behaved as functional or pseudogenic. Donor age, sex, ethnicity and CMV serostatus were compiled together with the repertoire data. A later genetic analysis took genome-wide SNP genotypes for about three fifths of the 666 donors and used that subset as a discovery cohort. All discovery cohort repertoires had been generated on a single sequencing platform. Class I and class II HLA loci were covered by the typing at four-digit resolution. The number of donors typed differed by locus, with about 620-630 for A, B, C, DRB1 and DQB1, approximately 500 for DQA1, nearly 610 for DPA1, and roughly 450 for DPB1. Roughly five DR-DQ haplotypes were treated as single units for association and clustering because of strong linkage in the cohort. Among roughly 370 genotyped donors of the cohort, an average of around 240,000 unique TCR beta nucleotide sequences were sequenced per donor, roughly a sixth of them non-productive. On the study overall, not on this receptor specifically: In an earlier analysis of several hundred of the donors, most TCR beta V segments were observed in productive rearrangements about 87% or about 30% of the time, broadly matching IMGT annotations. Correlated functional status among segregating V segments might be attributable to linkage disequilibrium, but an unknown experimental factor could not be ruled out. Immune exposure information for the cohort was limited to CMV serostatus. A cluster of highly shared sequence variants was judged likely to represent a technical artifact of the sequencing pipeline. Several of the top co-occurrence clusters appeared to be linked to parvovirus B19, influenza, CMV and Epstein-Barr virus, according to a later analysis. In a later analysis, TCR association rates were found to vary across HLA loci, with the most associated TCRs seen for DRB1 alleles and the fewest for HLA-C alleles. While some public TCRs were present in many individuals, most TCR sequences turned up only very rarely across donors. In the study, some 160 TCR beta chains were listed as associated with cytomegalovirus. The classifier was reported to diagnose cytomegalovirus status with high specificity and sensitivity in both the original cohort and the validation cohort. Some IMGT-functional V segments, including TRBV6-2 and TRBV6-3, could not be told apart with the 87-base-pair reads, so those segments were excluded. According to a later analysis, most CMV-associated TCR beta chains appeared to be HLA-restricted, and the HLA associations seemed to be driven largely by CMV exposure. A further reported finding was that TCR beta sequences accurately predicted the HLA-A and HLA-B alleles for most subjects in the first cohort. In vitro tests confirmed that three of the cytomegalovirus-associated TCR beta chains recognize cytomegalovirus antigens. The authors suggested that the approach could potentially be generalized to other disease states and immunological phenotypes. This cohort had only TCR beta chains sequenced, and the lack of alpha or paired-chain data limited which features could be detected. Specific HLA alleles were associated with 18,000 or so TCR beta sequences at a false discovery rate of 0.05 in a later analysis. In a later genetic analysis, fewer N-insertions in productive TCRs were reported among donors in an Asian-associated ancestry cluster than the 666-donor mean. In a later genetic analysis, a missense DCLRE1C variant was associated with V-gene and J-gene trimming of TCR beta chains, and the association was replicated in an independent cohort. When HLA alleles, especially DR and DQ, strongly co-occurred, attributing TCR associations to individual alleles was difficult. In a later analysis, HLA-associated TCR beta chains showed more clonal expansion and lower generation probabilities than non-associated chains that were equally common. Because HLA typing was unavailable for some donors at each locus, only the typed subset was used in association tests. Because counts were too low, roughly 18 rarely observed V segments, including chromosome 9 orphons, were left out of the earlier analysis of approximately 500 of the donors. Sequencing depth was assumed to be roughly uniform across donors in the presence/absence analyses, though that assumption may not hold.

A remark on this clone: No cognate antigen has been identified for it. No clone much larger than this one lies a single base away; base qualities are absent.

The library was generated by the immunoSEQ multiplex PCR assay. For the multiplex PCR, a mixture combining 60 forward primers for TCR Vbeta segments and 13 reverse primers for TCR Jbeta segments was used. A multiplex PCR assay on genomic DNA amplified the CDR3 region of rearranged TCR beta genes. The amplified TCR beta libraries were sequenced on the Illumina HiSeq System as 87-base-pair reads. The original methods were these. A later analysis tallied 75 million to 95 million unique TCR beta chains across the approximately 670 repertoires, and 10 million to 11 million of those chains were shared by two or more donors. To remove PCR and sequencing errors, raw reads were error-corrected and collapsed into unique sequences using a nearest-neighbor algorithm that merged closely related sequences. CDR3 sequences were aligned to IMGT reference sequences to assign V, D and J gene segments. For a sequence to be retained, at least a six-nucleotide match to both a V gene segment and a J gene segment was required. A rearrangement was called productive if the CDR3 had no stop codons and remained in frame with V and J, and every other rearrangement was called non-productive. CDR3 was defined by IMGT convention, running from the second conserved V-encoded cysteine to the conserved J-encoded phenylalanine. Sequences without an unambiguous match to a single V gene segment were excluded from the earlier analysis of almost 600 of the donors. An earlier analysis of a few hundred of the donors called V segments functional above 56.7% productive rearrangements and segregating when the between-donor standard deviation exceeded 5%. A statistical classification framework was built for diagnosing cytomegalovirus status from the catalog of TCR beta chain sequences. In a later analysis, V and J genes were assigned by comparing TCR nucleotide sequences against IMGT/GENE-DB human TR gene sequences. In a later analysis, CDR3 sequences and most-parsimonious VDJ recombination scenarios were assigned using the TCRdist pipeline. In a later analysis, every TCR beta chain was defined by the combination of its CDR3 amino acid sequence and its V-gene family, and reads without a unique V-gene family were dropped. To address suspected cross-contamination and a sequencing artifact, a later analysis removed under 600 highly shared, low-generation-probability nucleotide sequences. For each public chain, a later analysis derived a clonal expansion index from normalized ranks of inferred template counts within each repertoire. In a later analysis, generation probabilities were computed with a VDJ recombination model fitted to out-of-frame rearrangements, and the resulting probabilities were checked against IGoR. A later analysis scored TCR-TCR, TCR-HLA and TCR-CMV co-occurrence with hypergeometric tests, applying a repertoire-size bias correction to TCR pairs. A later analysis estimated false discovery rates by permuting HLA or CMV assignments 20 times. In a later analysis, co-occurring TCRs were grouped using DBSCAN, with TCRdist sequence similarity added in when clustering inside HLA-allele-positive subsets. Repertoires with fewer than 30,000 or more than 120,000 public chains were left out of co-occurrence clustering, as were five repertoires with anomalous nucleotide sharing. TCRdb obtained this table from immuneACCESS and retained in-frame rearrangements with V and J assigned. These tables miss some clones; where compared with another copy, unresolved V genes account for less than half of the shortfall, and the remainder is unexplained. V, J and clone size were drawn from that table, and D and trimming were deduced from the DNA. This sample gives under 250,000 clones in total; about 82% of them show up just once. Over 2% of the sample rests with the top ten.

CDR1 MDHEN and CDR2 SYDVKM are derived from the germline V gene. V is pared back by 6 bases and J by 6 bases, with 30 bases lying between the germline termini. Measured from the cysteine to the phenylalanine, the CDR3 is 19 residues long. The sequence is cut down to CDR3 DNA, 57 bases in frame from base 1. The cohort was made up of 666 healthy bone marrow donors. All cohort members were sampled while nominally healthy, although unrecorded immune exposures were likely present. The donor tested CMV seronegative and was one of the 352 seronegative cohort members. A peripheral blood sample was provided by each donor, and peripheral blood mononuclear cells were used for TCR beta sequencing. Genomic DNA extraction from the blood cell samples was performed with the Qiagen DNeasy Blood Extraction Kit.

Sequenced: PBMCs. The sequence came from a woman in her fifties or sixties in good health and CMV-seronegative. Recombination connected TRBV28 to TRBJ2-1, with the D segment identity uncertain. This receptor has the CDR3 CASSSPQNPDLVNANEQFF. Here is the DNA: TGTGCCAGCAGCTCCCCGCAAAATCCCGACTTGGTGAACGCCAATGAGCAGTTCTTC.